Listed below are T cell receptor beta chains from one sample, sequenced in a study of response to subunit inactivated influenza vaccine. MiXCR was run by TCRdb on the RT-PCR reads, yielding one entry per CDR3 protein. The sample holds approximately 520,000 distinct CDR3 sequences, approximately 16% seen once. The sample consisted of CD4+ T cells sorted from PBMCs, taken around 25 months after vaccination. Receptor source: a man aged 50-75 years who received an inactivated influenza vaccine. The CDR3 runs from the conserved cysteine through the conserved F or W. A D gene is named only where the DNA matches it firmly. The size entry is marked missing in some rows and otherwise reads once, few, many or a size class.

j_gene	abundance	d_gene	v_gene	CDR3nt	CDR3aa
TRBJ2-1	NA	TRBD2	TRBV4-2	TGTGCCAGCAGCCCCCGGCTAGCGGGGGGGAAATACAATGAGCAGTTCTTC	CASSPRLAGGKYNEQFF
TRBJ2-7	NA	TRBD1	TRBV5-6	TGTGCCAGCAGCTCTGCGCACAGGGGATCCTACGAGCAGTACTTC	CASSSAHRGSYEQYF
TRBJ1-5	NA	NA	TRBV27	TGTGCCAGCAGTTTAGCCGCTAGGAATCAGCCCCAGCATTTT	CASSLAARNQPQHF
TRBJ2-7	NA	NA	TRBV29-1	TGCAGCGTTACTAGGGACAATTCCTACGAGCAGTACTTC	CSVTRDNSYEQYF
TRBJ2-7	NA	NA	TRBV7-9	TGTGCCAGCAGCTTTGGGCTACAGGGTTACGAGCAGTACTTC	CASSFGLQGYEQYF
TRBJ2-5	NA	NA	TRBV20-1	TGCAGTGCTAGAGCCACCCTGTACATGAGCCCCGTCGGGACCCAGTACTTC	CSARATLYMSPVGTQYF
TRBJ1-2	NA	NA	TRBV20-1	TGCAGTGCTAGAGGTGCATACTATGGCTACACCTTC	CSARGAYYGYTF
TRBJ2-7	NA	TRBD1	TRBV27	TGTGCCAGCAGTTTGTCTTTGCGGACAGGGAGCTCCTACGAGCAGTACTTC	CASSLSLRTGSSYEQYF
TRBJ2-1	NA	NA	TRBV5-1	TGCGCCAGCAGCTTGGAATACGGTGAGCAGTTCTTC	CASSLEYGEQFF
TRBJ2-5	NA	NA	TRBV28	TGTGCCAGCAGTTTACCAAAGGGGGGGGTAGAGACCCAGTACTTC	CASSLPKGGVETQYF
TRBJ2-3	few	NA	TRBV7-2	TGTGCCAGCAGGGAGCGGAGGTCTAGCACAGATACGCAGTATTTT	CASRERRSSTDTQYF
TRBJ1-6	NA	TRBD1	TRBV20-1	TGCAGTGCTAGCCCGGGACAGGCTGTAGATTCACCCCTCCACTTT	CSASPGQAVDSPLHF
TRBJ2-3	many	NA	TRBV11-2	TGTGCCAGCAGGAAACTTAGCACAGATACGCAGTATTTT	CASRKLSTDTQYF
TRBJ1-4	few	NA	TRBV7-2	TGTGCCAGCAGCCAATACGGGACTGCCAATGAAAAACTGTTTTTT	CASSQYGTANEKLFF
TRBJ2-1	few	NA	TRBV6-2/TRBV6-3	TGTGCCAGCAGCCGTCCGGACCCTAACAATGAGCAGTTCTTC	CASSRPDPNNEQFF
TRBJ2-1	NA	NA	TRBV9	TGTGCCAGCAGGAGCAAGCGGGCGAGCTCCTACAATGAGCAGTTCTTC	CASRSKRASSYNEQFF
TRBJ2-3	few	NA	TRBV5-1	TGCGCCAGCAGCTTGGCGTCTGGCGGGTTCAGCACAGATACGCAGTATTTT	CASSLASGGFSTDTQYF
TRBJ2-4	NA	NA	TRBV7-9	TGTGCCAGCAGCTTAGAGACACACATTCAGTACTTC	CASSLETHIQYF
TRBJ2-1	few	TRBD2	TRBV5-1	TGCGCCAGCAGCTTCGGAGCGGGAGGGTGGAATGAGCAGTTCTTC	CASSFGAGGWNEQFF
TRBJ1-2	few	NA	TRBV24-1	TGTGCCACCAGCACAGGGCTTTATGGCTACACCTTC	CATSTGLYGYTF
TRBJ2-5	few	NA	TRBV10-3	TGTGCCATCAGTCGGACAAGGGGTGTGTACCAAGAGACCCAGTACTTC	CAISRTRGVYQETQYF
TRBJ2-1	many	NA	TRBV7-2	TGTGCCAGCAGCTTCAACTCCTACAATGAGCAGTTCTTC	CASSFNSYNEQFF
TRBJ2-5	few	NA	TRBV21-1	TGTGCCAGCAGCGAACTGGCTCTCCCGACCCAGTACTTC	CASSELALPTQYF
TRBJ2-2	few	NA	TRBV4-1	TGCGCCAGCAGCCAAACAGGGATCGGGGAGCTGTTTTTT	CASSQTGIGELFF
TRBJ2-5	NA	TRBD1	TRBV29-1	TGCAGCGTTGTGTGGGACAGGGTGTATTTGGACTTC	CSVVWDRVYLDF
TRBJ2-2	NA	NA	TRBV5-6	TGTGCCAGCAGCTTTTGGGGCGGGGAGCTGTTTTTT	CASSFWGGELFF
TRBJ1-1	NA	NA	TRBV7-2	TGTGCCAGCAGCACGAATAACAGGGCCCCGAACACTGAAGCTTTCTTT	CASSTNNRAPNTEAFF
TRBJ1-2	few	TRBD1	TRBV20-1	TGCAGTGCTAGAGACCCGACAGGGGGGCGATATGGCTACACCTTC	CSARDPTGGRYGYTF
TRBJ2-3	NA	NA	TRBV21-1	TGTGCCAGCAGCAATCGCAGGGAACGGTGCACAGATACGCAGTATTTT	CASSNRRERCTDTQYF